The clone carrying this TCR beta chain was recorded a few times. Its antigen remains unidentified. Culturing for 10 days preceded CD4+ T cell isolation. Vaccine recipients had no previous SARS-CoV-2 infection; their nucleocapsid antibodies were negative. IL-2 medium supplanted half the medium on days 3 and 7. These data belong to a study of vaccination effects on CD4 cells after COVID-19. Study information: The culture medium for two million PBMC per well included about 9.2 IU/ml IL-2 and about 9.1 ug/ml peptides.

Sequencing used immunoSEQ multiplex PCR; TCRdb keeps in-frame clones, though not all of them. The sample lists approximately 58,000 clones, about 80% occurring once. This CDR3 comprises 16 residues. V was pared by 0 bases and J by 2 bases, with 14 bases between. CDR1 and CDR2 (germline): LGHNT, FRNRAP. The chain employs TRBV12-5 and TRBJ2-7; weak D call: TRBD1 (5 bases). The receptor was derived from a human donor who received a COVID-19 vaccine. The sequenced sample was CD4+ T cells from PBMCs cultured without peptide, obtained before COVID-19 vaccination. CDR3 DNA sequence: TGTGCTAGTGGTTTGGTCGTGAACAGGATCCCCTACGAGCAGTACGTC. It codes for CASGLVVNRIPYEQYV.